A single sample gave rise to the 9 T cell receptor beta chains below, sequenced in a study of blood T cell repertoires in COVID-19. Profiled with immunoSEQ multiplex PCR; TCRdb holds only in-frame clones, not every one. The data hold approximately 470,000 clones, with 75% to 90% observed a single time. Sequenced: PBMCs or T cells enriched from blood (not recorded which). The origin of the receptors is a woman in her late teens or twenties who had recovered from COVID-19.

This sequence joins TRBV3-1 (or the pseudogene TRBV3-2) and TRBJ1-5; D is uncertain. Germline V gene lookup returns CDR1 LGHDT and CDR2 YNNKEL (reference sequence). V was cut by 2 bases and J by 4 bases, with 6 bases left in between. This CDR3 has 13 amino acids. CDR3 region: CASSQILNQPQHF. CDR3 DNA sequence: TGTGCCAGCAGCCAAATCCTGAATCAGCCCCAGCATTTT.

The chain links TRBV5-1 to TRBJ2-7; D gene unclear. The V gene's germline CDR1 is SGHRS and CDR2 YFSETQ. The V end lost 4 bases, the J end lost 1 base, and 9 bases lay between the germline ends. The CDR3 contains 13 residues. The CDR3 region is CASSLSRSYEQYF. DNA of the CDR3: TGCGCCAGCAGCCTCTCACGGTCCTACGAGCAGTACTTC.

This clone was found once. The V and J genes are TRBV5-4 and TRBJ2-3; TRBD2 matches 12 bases. The V segment lost 4 bases and the J segment 5 bases; nucleotides outside the gene matches: 11. The germline CDR1 and CDR2 sequences are SGHNT and YYREEE (reference sequence). This CDR3 comprises 17 residues. The CDR3 region is CASSPSLAGGLGDTQYF. The CDR3 nucleotides are TGTGCCAGCAGCCCTTCCCTAGCGGGGGGGCTCGGAGATACGCAGTATTTT.

The CDR3 DNA sequence: TGTGCCAGCAGCTCCTCGCAGGAGGGTTTGGCGGATACGCAGTATTTT. Translation: CASSSSQEGLADTQYF. The J gene is TRBJ2-3, the V gene TRBV11-2; perhaps TRBD2 as D (6 bases). From germline, CDR1 is SGHAT and CDR2 FQNNGV. Trimming left V 4 bases short and J 6 bases short, with 20 bases between. This CDR3 is built from 16 residues. The full variable domain, completed using reference TRBV11-2 and TRBJ2-3, is EAGVAQSPRYKIIEKRQSVAFWCNPISGHATLYWYQQILGQGPKLLIQFQNNGVVDDSQLPKDRFSAERLKGVDSTLKIQPAKLEDSAVYLCASSSSQEGLADTQYFGPGTRLTVL.

The rearrangement links TRBV9 to TRBJ2-7, with 7 positions matching TRBD2. The CDR3 sequence is 16 residues long. Germline CDR1 is SGDLS and CDR2 is YYNGEE. With 5 bases clipped from V and 7 bases from J, the junction kept 18 bases outside the gene matches. The CDR3 region is CASSGGDGTPSVEQYF. The CDR3 DNA follows: TGTGCCAGCAGTGGGGGGGACGGGACGCCATCGGTGGAGCAGTACTTC.

This clone was seen once. The rearrangement joins TRBV3-1 (or the pseudogene TRBV3-2) to TRBJ1-1, with a tentative D call TRBD1 (6 bases). The CDR3 runs to 14 residues. V lost 0 bases and J 8 bases, leaving 13 bases between the germline ends. Germline V gene data show CDR1 as LGHDT and CDR2 as YNNKEL (reference sequence). This chain's CDR3 is CASSQDAWTDEAFF. The CDR3 nucleotides are TGTGCCAGCAGCCAAGACGCCTGGACAGACGAAGCTTTCTTT.

This chain joins TRBV9 and TRBJ2-7; 7 bases match TRBD1. The CDR3 sequence is 14 residues long. With 3 bases clipped from V and 0 bases from J, the junction kept 3 bases outside the gene matches. Germline CDR1 is SGDLS and CDR2 is YYNGEE. Written as DNA, the CDR3 is TGTGCCAGCAGCGCTGGGGACAGCTCCTACGAGCAGTACTTC. It encodes CASSAGDSSYEQYF.

CDR3 sequence (DNA): TGTGCCACCATTTACGCAGGGGTGAACACTGAAGCTTTCTTT. This encodes CATIYAGVNTEAFF. This chain joins TRBV7-2 and TRBJ1-1, with D possibly matching TRBD1 (6 bases). The CDR3 is 14 amino acids. Trimming took 10 bases from V and 0 from J, leaving 15 bases between them. The germline V gene encodes CDR1 SGHTA and CDR2 FQGNSA. The whole variable domain, remainder taken from reference TRBV7-2 and TRBJ1-1, is GAGVSQSPSNKVTEKGKDVELRCDPISGHTALYWYRQSLGQGLEFLIYFQGNSAPDKSGLPSDRFSAERTGGSVSTLTIQRTQQEDSAVYLCATIYAGVNTEAFFGQGTRLTVV.

The chain uses TRBV5-1 and TRBJ2-1; 11 nucleotides line up with TRBD2. Germline CDR1 reads SGHRS; CDR2 reads YFSETQ. V dropped 0 bases and J dropped 9; count of bases not matched to a gene: 5. This CDR3 region has 15 residues. The CDR3 DNA reads as TGCGCCAGCAGCTTGGGTAGCGGGGGGGCCACTGAGCAGTTCTTC. Translated, it gives CASSLGSGGATEQFF.